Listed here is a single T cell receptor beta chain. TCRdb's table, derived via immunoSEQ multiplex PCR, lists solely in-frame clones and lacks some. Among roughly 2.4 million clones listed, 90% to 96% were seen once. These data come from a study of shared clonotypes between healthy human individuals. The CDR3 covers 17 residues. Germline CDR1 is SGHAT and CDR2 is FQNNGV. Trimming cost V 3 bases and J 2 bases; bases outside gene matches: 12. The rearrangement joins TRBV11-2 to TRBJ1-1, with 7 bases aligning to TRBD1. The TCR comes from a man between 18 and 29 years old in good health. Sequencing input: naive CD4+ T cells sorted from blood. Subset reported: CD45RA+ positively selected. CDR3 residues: CASSLTEGGRPNTEAFF. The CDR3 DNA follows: TGTGCCAGCAGCTTGACTGAAGGGGGCCGCCCTAACACTGAAGCTTTCTTT.